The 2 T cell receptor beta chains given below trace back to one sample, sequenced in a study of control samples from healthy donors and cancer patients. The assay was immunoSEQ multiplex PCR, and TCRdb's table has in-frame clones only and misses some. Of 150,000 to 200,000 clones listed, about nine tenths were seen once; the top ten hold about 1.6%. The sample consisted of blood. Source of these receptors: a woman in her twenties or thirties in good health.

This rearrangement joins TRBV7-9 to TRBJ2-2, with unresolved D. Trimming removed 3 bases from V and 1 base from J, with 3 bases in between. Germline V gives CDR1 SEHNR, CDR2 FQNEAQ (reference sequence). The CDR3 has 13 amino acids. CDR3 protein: CASSFRNTGELFF. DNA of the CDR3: TGTGCCAGCAGCTTCAGGAACACCGGGGAGCTGTTTTTT.

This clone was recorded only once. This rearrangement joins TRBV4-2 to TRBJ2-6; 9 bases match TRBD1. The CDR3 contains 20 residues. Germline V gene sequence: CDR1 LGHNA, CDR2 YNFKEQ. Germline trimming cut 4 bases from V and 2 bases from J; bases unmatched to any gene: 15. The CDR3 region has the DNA TGTGCCAGCAGCCGGGAAAAACCGGGACAGGGAGGGGCTGGGGCCAACGTCCTGACTTTC. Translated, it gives CASSREKPGQGGAGANVLTF.